Listed below are T cell receptor beta chains from one sample, sequenced in a study of Ad26.COV2.S vaccination and SARS-CoV-2 variants. The method was immunoSEQ multiplex PCR; TCRdb's version includes in-frame clones alone and lacks a portion of them. The sample carries roughly 700,000 clones, roughly 90% recorded once. The material sequenced was peripheral blood, taken in a trial of Ad26.COV2.S vaccine versus placebo. All receptors come from a person aged 18-60 years who received the Ad26.COV2.S COVID-19 vaccine or a placebo. Each CDR3 is given with its conserved first and last residue.

j_call v_call cdr3_aa
TRBJ2-7 TRBV6-1 CASSEHGASYEQYF
TRBJ2-1 TRBV2 CASSDTPTDLLLYNEQFF
TRBJ1-1 TRBV18 CASSSGENTEAFF
TRBJ2-3 TRBV6-5 CASAWREVATDTQYF
TRBJ1-1 TRBV5-1 CASSSREGGTEAFF
TRBJ2-1 TRBV27 CASSPGRLTYNEQFF
TRBJ2-6 TRBV7-2 CASSPSGANVLTF
TRBJ1-1 TRBV7-9 CASSEGQGADTEAFF
TRBJ2-1 TRBV4-1 CASSQGAGGNEQFF
TRBJ2-3 TRBV3-1/TRBV3-2 CASSLIDRGADTQYF
TRBJ1-6 TRBV6-5 CASNLRDSNSPLHF
TRBJ2-7 TRBV6-5 CASSYSGGSGYEQYF
TRBJ1-1 TRBV11-2 CASSFSQGNTEAFF
TRBJ1-1 TRBV7-9 CASSLRQGKNTEAFF
TRBJ1-4 TRBV30 CAWSTQGATNEKLFF
TRBJ2-7 TRBV5-1 CASSLGRERDEQYF
TRBJ2-5 TRBV9 CASSVGAGEGETQYF
TRBJ2-2 TRBV9 CASSVGRTASNTGELFF
TRBJ1-1 TRBV2 CASTSPAGFTEAFF
TRBJ2-1 TRBV5-5 CASSLVESYNEQFF
TRBJ2-7 TRBV7-7 CASSLAPAYEQYF
TRBJ2-7 TRBV27 CASSLTGERDEQYF
TRBJ1-4 TRBV12-3/TRBV12-4 CASSLGRVEKLFF
TRBJ1-2 TRBV30 CAWNAIGGPYTF
TRBJ1-6 TRBV10-3 CAISGTTDSPLHF
TRBJ1-2 TRBV30 CAWKDGGGYGYTF
TRBJ1-1 TRBV27 CASRTDRVITEAFF
TRBJ2-5 TRBV6-6 CASSQSPHGQETQYF
TRBJ2-3 TRBV10-3 CAISESTGARSTDTQYF
TRBJ2-7 TRBV7-9 CASSSRDRAYEQYF
TRBJ2-1 TRBV29-1 CSVSRTGNNEQFF
TRBJ2-3 TRBV5-4 CASSLWVKGGTDTQYF
TRBJ1-4 TRBV9 CASSVETGKNEKLFF
TRBJ2-3 TRBV7-9 CASSPGTGWDLWTDTQYF